This T cell receptor (beta chain) was identified in a study of cytomegalovirus exposure and HLA in healthy donors. The length of the CDR3 is 15 residues. The germline CDR1 and CDR2 sequences are SGDLS and YYNGEE. V was trimmed by 0 bases and J by 5 bases, leaving 14 bases between them. Every donor was a healthy person donating bone marrow. PCR employed 60 Vbeta and 13 Jbeta primers. Profiled with immunoSEQ multiplex PCR; TCRdb holds only in-frame clones, not every one. The repertoire holds some 180,000 clones, with under 9.5% as singletons. This clone was observed a few times. The sample consisted of PBMCs. The source of this sequence is a woman between 25 and 40 years old in good health and CMV-seropositive. The chain carries TRBV9 and TRBJ2-5, with D possibly being TRBD2 (6 bases). The CDR3 here is CASSVVAGRGETQYF. The CDR3 DNA reads as TGTGCCAGCAGCGTAGTGGCCGGGAGAGGGGAGACCCAGTACTTC.